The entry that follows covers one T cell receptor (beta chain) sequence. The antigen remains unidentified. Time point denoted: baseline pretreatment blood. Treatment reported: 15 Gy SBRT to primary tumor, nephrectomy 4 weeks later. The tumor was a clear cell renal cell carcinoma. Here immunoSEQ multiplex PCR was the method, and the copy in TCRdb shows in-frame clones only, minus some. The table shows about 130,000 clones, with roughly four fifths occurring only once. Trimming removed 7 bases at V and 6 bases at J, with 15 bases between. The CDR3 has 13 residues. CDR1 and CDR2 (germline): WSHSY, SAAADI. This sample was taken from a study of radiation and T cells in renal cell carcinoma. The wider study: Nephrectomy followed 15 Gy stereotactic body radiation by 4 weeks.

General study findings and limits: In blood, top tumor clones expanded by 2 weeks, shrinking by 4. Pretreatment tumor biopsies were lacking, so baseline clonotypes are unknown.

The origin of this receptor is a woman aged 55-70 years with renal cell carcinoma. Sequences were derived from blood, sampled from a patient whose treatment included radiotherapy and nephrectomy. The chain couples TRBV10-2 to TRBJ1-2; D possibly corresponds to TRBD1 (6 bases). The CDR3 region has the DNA TGCGCCAGCACCCAAACAGGGTTGGATGGCTACACCTTC. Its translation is CASTQTGLDGYTF.